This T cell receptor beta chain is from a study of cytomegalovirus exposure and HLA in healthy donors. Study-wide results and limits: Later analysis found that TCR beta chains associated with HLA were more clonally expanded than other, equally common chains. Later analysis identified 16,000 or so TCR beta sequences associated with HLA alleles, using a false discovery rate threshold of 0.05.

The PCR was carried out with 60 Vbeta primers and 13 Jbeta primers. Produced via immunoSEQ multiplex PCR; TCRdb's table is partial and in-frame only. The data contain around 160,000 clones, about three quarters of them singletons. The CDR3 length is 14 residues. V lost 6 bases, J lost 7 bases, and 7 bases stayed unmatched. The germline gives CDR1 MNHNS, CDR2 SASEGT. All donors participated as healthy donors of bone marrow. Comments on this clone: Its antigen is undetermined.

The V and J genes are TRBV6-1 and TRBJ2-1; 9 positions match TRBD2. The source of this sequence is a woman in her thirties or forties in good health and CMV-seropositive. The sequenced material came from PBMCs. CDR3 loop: CASSHIAGVNEQFF. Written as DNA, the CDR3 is TGTGCCAGCAGCCATATAGCGGGAGTAAATGAGCAGTTCTTC.